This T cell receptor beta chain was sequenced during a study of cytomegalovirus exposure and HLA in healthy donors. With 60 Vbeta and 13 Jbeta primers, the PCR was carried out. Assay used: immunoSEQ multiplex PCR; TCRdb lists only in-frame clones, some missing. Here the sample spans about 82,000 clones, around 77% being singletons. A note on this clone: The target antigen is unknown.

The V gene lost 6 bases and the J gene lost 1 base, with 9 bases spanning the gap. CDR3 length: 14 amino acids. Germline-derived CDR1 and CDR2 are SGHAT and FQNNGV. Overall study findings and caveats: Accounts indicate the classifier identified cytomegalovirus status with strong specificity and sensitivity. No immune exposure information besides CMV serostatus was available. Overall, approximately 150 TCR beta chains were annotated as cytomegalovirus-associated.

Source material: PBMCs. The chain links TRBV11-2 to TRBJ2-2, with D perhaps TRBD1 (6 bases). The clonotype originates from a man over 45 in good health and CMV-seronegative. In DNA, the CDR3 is TGTGCCAGCAGGATCAGGGGGAACACCGGGGAGCTGTTTTTT. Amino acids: CASRIRGNTGELFF.